One sample yielded the 22 T cell receptor beta chains listed below, sequenced in a study of T cell responses to AZD1222 COVID-19 vaccine. Profiled with immunoSEQ multiplex PCR; TCRdb holds only in-frame clones, not every one. The repertoire holds about 110,000 clones, with roughly 90% as singletons. The sample consisted of peripheral blood, taken on day 0 of AZD1222 vaccination. These receptors originate from an adult in good health.

The V and J genes are TRBV7-9 and TRBJ1-5, with D unresolved. Germline lookup yields CDR1 SEHNR and CDR2 FQNEAQ (reference sequence). CDR3 length equals 13 residues. Deletions cut 2 bases from V and 7 bases from J, with 9 bases between. CDR3 protein: CASSLSLTQPQHF. Here the CDR3 DNA reads TGTGCCAGCAGCTTATCCCTCACCCAGCCCCAGCATTTT. Looking up the rest from reference TRBV7-9 and TRBJ1-5 gives the full variable domain: DTGVSQNPRHKITKRGQNVTFRCDPISEHNRLYWYRQTLGQGPEFLTYFQNEAQLEKSRLLSDRFSAERPKGSFSTLEIQRTEQGDSAMYLCASSLSLTQPQHFGDGTRLSIL.

The chain is built from TRBV19 and TRBJ2-2, with D tentatively TRBD1 (6 bases). Deletions cut 4 bases from V and 6 bases from J, with 12 bases between. Germline-derived CDR1 and CDR2 are LNHDA and SQIVND (reference sequence). The CDR3 consists of 14 residues. The CDR3 sequence is CASSRTVIAGELFF. The CDR3 DNA reads TGTGCCAGTAGTAGGACAGTCATTGCCGGGGAGCTGTTTTTT.

This clone was seen a handful of times. The rearrangement links TRBV2 to TRBJ2-1; no clear D gene. The CDR3 runs to 13 residues. Trimming took 7 bases from V and 6 from J, leaving 13 bases between them. Germline V gene lookup returns CDR1 SNHLY and CDR2 FYNNEI. The CDR3 nucleotides are TGTGCCAGCAACAAAGGGTTAGTCAATGAGCAGTTCTTC. This sequence encodes CASNKGLVNEQFF.

Comments on this clone: Other DNA sequences in this specimen translate into the identical CDR3. The CDR3 DNA reads as TGTGCCAGCAGCTTATTGATCACAGATACGCAGTATTTT. Amino acids: CASSLLITDTQYF. The gene calls are TRBV7-3 and TRBJ2-3; D gene ambiguous. V dropped 2 bases and J dropped 2 bases, with 5 bases sitting between them. The CDR3 extends over 13 amino acids. From germline, CDR1 is SGHTA and CDR2 FQGTGA.

The chain is built from TRBV29-1 and TRBJ1-4, with a weak D call TRBD1 (6 bases). The V and J ends lost 0 bases and 12 bases respectively, with 11 bases between them. The CDR3 spans 12 residues. The germline gives CDR1 SQVTM, CDR2 ANQGSEA. CDR3 DNA sequence: TGCAGCGTTGAAGATCAGGGGTTGGAACTGTTTTTT. This codes for CSVEDQGLELFF.

The chain joins TRBV14 to TRBJ1-4; D ambiguous. Trimming removed 2 bases from V and 2 bases from J, with 9 bases in between. The V gene's germline CDR1 is SGHDN and CDR2 FVKESK. The CDR3 sequence is 15 residues long. CDR3 sequence reads: CASSQRSLTNEKLFF. Here the CDR3 DNA reads TGTGCCAGCAGCCAACGATCGCTTACTAATGAAAAACTGTTTTTT.

V is TRBV6-5 and J is TRBJ2-2; D ambiguous. Per germline, CDR1 MNHEY and CDR2 SVGAGI. The V end lost 6 bases, the J end lost 3 bases, and 14 bases lay between the germline ends. The CDR3 runs 15 residues. CDR3 sequence reads: CASRVISADTGELFF. The CDR3 DNA sequence: TGTGCCAGCAGAGTGATCTCCGCGGACACCGGGGAGCTGTTTTTT.

V is TRBV6-5 and J is TRBJ1-6; D is uncertain. CDR1 is MNHEY and CDR2 is SVGAGI in the germline V gene. This CDR3 spans 15 amino acids. V lost 0 bases, J lost 10 bases, and 13 bases lay in between. CDR3 coding DNA: TGTGCCAGCAGTTACTCGAACCGGAAGGGATCACCCCTCCACTTT. It translates to CASSYSNRKGSPLHF.

The chain combines TRBV7-3 with TRBJ2-3; 9 nucleotides align to TRBD2. J lost 1 base, V lost 5 bases, and 7 bases had no gene match. Germline V gene lookup returns CDR1 SGHTA and CDR2 FQGTGA. The CDR3 runs to 16 residues. DNA of the CDR3: TGTGCCAGCAGCCCCGCGGGGGGGCCGGGCACAGATACGCAGTATTTT. Protein product: CASSPAGGPGTDTQYF. Supplemented by reference TRBV7-3 and TRBJ2-3, the full variable domain reads GAGVSQTPSNKVTEKGKYVELRCDPISGHTALYWYRQSLGQGPEFLIYFQGTGAADDSGLPNDRFFAVRPEGSVSTLKIQRTERGDSAVYLCASSPAGGPGTDTQYFGPGTRLTVL.

The rearrangement links TRBV27 to TRBJ1-2; TRBD1 aligns across 8 bases. Germline trimming cut 5 bases from V and 4 bases from J; bases unmatched to any gene: 6. CDR3 length: 14 residues. The germline V gene has CDR1 MNHEY and CDR2 SMNVEV (reference sequence). The CDR3 is CASSTLDRAYGYTF. CDR3 in DNA: TGTGCCAGCAGTACCCTGGACAGGGCCTATGGCTACACCTTC.

The chain couples TRBV6-5 to TRBJ1-3, with D perhaps TRBD1 (5 bases). The CDR3 loop spans 14 amino acids. The germline CDR1 and CDR2 sequences are MNHEY and SVGAGI. V was clipped by 6 bases and J by 1 base, with 10 bases between them. CDR3 sequence reads: CASSLQGSGNTIYF. In DNA form, the CDR3 reads TGTGCCAGCAGCCTCCAGGGTTCTGGAAACACCATATATTTT.

The sample holds a few counts of this clone. The rearrangement joins TRBV19 to TRBJ1-2; D perhaps matches TRBD1 (5 bases). CDR3 length: 15 amino acids. CDR1 LNHDA and CDR2 SQIVND come from the germline V gene (reference sequence). Between the trimmed V and J ends, which lost 5 bases and 2 bases, there was a span of 15 bases. The CDR3 sequence is CASSPRDWRNYGYTF. The DNA for the CDR3 is TGTGCCAGTAGTCCTCGGGACTGGAGGAACTATGGCTACACCTTC.

This chain joins TRBV6-5 and TRBJ2-7; possibly TRBD2 for D (5 bases). CDR1 is MNHEY and CDR2 is SVGAGI in the germline V gene. Between the trimmed V and J ends, which lost 2 bases and 4 bases, there was a span of 9 bases. This CDR3 has 13 residues. The CDR3 region has the DNA TGTGCCAGCAGTTACATCCGGGGTTACGAGCAGTACTTC. Its translation: CASSYIRGYEQYF.

The chain couples TRBV6-5 to TRBJ1-2; tentatively, D is TRBD1 (5 bases). The CDR3 extends over 11 amino acids. Trimming left V 10 bases short and J 2 bases short, with 8 bases between. Germline V lookup: CDR1 MNHEY, CDR2 SVGAGI. As DNA, the CDR3 is TGTGCCACCCAGGGAAACTATGGCTACACCTTC. Amino acids: CATQGNYGYTF.

V is TRBV7-9 and J is TRBJ1-4; TRBD1 is a possible D gene (5 bases). Trimming removed 1 base at V and 8 bases at J, with 14 bases between. The CDR3 has 15 residues. The germline gives CDR1 SEHNR, CDR2 FQNEAQ (reference sequence). CDR3 nucleotides: TGTGCCAGCAGCTTAGTCGGGGGAATAGGAGAAAAACTGTTTTTT. As protein: CASSLVGGIGEKLFF. The full variable domain, its missing parts supplied by reference TRBV7-9 and TRBJ1-4, is DTGVSQNPRHKITKRGQNVTFRCDPISEHNRLYWYRQTLGQGPEFLTYFQNEAQLEKSRLLSDRFSAERPKGSFSTLEIQRTEQGDSAMYLCASSLVGGIGEKLFFGSGTQLSVL.

This chain joins TRBV6-4 and TRBJ1-2, with a tentative D call TRBD1 (5 bases). The germline gives CDR1 MRHNA, CDR2 SNTAGT. This CDR3 region has 13 residues. V shed 2 bases and J shed 4 bases, with 8 bases lying between them. The DNA for the CDR3 is TGTGCCAGCAGTGACGGGGACGGCTATGGCTACACCTTC. This codes for CASSDGDGYGYTF.

This clone was seen a single time. V is TRBV7-2 and J is TRBJ1-5; unclear D gene. V was trimmed by 1 base and J by 7 bases, leaving 11 bases between them. Germline V CDR1 and CDR2: SGHTA, FQGNSA. The CDR3 runs 14 residues. The CDR3 nucleotides are TGTGCCAGCAGCTTAGATAAAAGCAGACAGCCCCAGCATTTT. This translates into CASSLDKSRQPQHF.

The V gene is TRBV6-2 or TRBV6-3, the J gene TRBJ1-5; D is possibly TRBD1 (6 bases). Trimming pared 5 bases from V and 6 bases from J, leaving 14 bases between. From germline, CDR1 is MNHEY and CDR2 SVGEGT. This CDR3 has 14 amino acids. The CDR3 loop reads CASSPQGFGQPQHF. In nucleotides, the CDR3 is TGTGCCAGCAGTCCCCAGGGGTTTGGTCAGCCCCAGCATTTT.

The rearrangement uses TRBV4-3 and TRBJ1-4; D is ambiguous. Germline lookup yields CDR1 LGHNA and CDR2 YSLEER. This CDR3 has 12 residues. V lost 4 bases to trimming and J lost 7 bases, with 7 bases between them. The CDR3 region has the DNA TGCGCCAGCAGCCGTTCGGGTGAAAAACTGTTTTTT. Residues: CASSRSGEKLFF.

The J gene is TRBJ1-2, the V gene TRBV6-5; 7 bases agree with TRBD1. This CDR3 spans 15 amino acids. After removal of 0 bases from V and 7 bases from J, the junction contained 8 bases not matched to a gene. The germline V gene has CDR1 MNHEY and CDR2 SVGAGI. The CDR3 loop is CASSYSSTGTSGYTF. The CDR3 DNA is TGTGCCAGCAGTTACTCCTCGACAGGGACGAGTGGCTACACCTTC.

CDR3 protein: CASSRVTDTQYF. The CDR3 DNA is TGTGCCAGTAGTAGAGTGACAGATACGCAGTATTTT. V and J are TRBV19 and TRBJ2-3; D gene uncertain. Germline CDR1 and CDR2: LNHDA and SQIVND (reference sequence). V was pared by 4 bases and J by 3 bases, with 5 bases between. The CDR3 covers 12 residues.

Only a few counts were recorded for this clone. The gene calls are TRBV30 and TRBJ1-1; the D is unclear. The CDR3 has 15 residues. V was cut by 4 bases and J by 4 bases, with 19 bases left in between. Germline CDR1 reads GTSNPN; CDR2 reads SVGIG (reference sequence). The CDR3 sequence is CAWKGLATGGTEAFF. CDR3 nucleotides: TGTGCCTGGAAAGGTCTGGCGACTGGAGGCACTGAAGCTTTCTTT.